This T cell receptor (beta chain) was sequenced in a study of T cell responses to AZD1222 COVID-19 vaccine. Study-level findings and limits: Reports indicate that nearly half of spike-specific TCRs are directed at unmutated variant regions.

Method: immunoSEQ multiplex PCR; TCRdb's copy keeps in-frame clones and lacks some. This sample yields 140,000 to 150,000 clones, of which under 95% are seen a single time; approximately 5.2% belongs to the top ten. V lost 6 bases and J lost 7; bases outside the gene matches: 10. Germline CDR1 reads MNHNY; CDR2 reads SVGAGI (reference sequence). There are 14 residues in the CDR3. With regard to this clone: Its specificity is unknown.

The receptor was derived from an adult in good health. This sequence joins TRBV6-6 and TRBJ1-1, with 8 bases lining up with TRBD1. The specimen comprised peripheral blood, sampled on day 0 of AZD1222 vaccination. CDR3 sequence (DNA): TGTGCCAGCAGCCCCGCAGGGGGCACCAATGAAGCTTTCTTT. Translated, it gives CASSPAGGTNEAFF.